These T cell receptor beta chains were read from a single sample in a study of T cells in Graves' hyperthyroidism and ophthalmopathy. In TCRdb, the multiplex PCR reads were re-called with MiXCR into one record per CDR3 protein. The repertoire consists of hundreds of thousands of distinct CDR3 sequences, with roughly 15% occurring once and the leading ten covering roughly an eighth. The sequencing sample was made of blood. Receptors originate from a man aged 18 to 30 with Graves' ophthalmopathy. Each CDR3 is given with its conserved first and last residue. D genes are given only for firm matches. A clone size is listed for some rows: how often the clone was seen (once, few, many), or a class if it is expanded.

J,V,D,size,CDR3,DNA
TRBJ1-6,TRBV6-1,.,many,CASSLDVGSYNSPLHF,TGTGCCAGCAGCCTTGACGTGGGGTCGTATAATTCACCCCTCCACTTT
TRBJ2-7,TRBV11-2,TRBD1,many,CASSLGTGLYEQYF,TGTGCCAGCAGCTTAGGGACAGGCTTGTACGAGCAGTACTTC
TRBJ1-6,TRBV15,.,few,CATSRDKYNSPLHF,TGTGCCACCAGCAGAGACAAGTATAATTCACCCCTCCACTTT
TRBJ2-7,TRBV3-1,.,many,CASSQGSSTFEQYF,TGTGCCAGCAGCCAAGGCTCGAGTACGTTCGAGCAGTACTTC
TRBJ1-1,TRBV13,TRBD1,.,CASSLGQGIHTEAFF,TGTGCCAGCAGCTTGGGACAGGGTATTCACACTGAAGCTTTCTTT
TRBJ1-5,TRBV28,.,many,CASSFDQPQHF,TGTGCCAGCAGTTTTGATCAGCCCCAGCATTTT
TRBJ2-1,TRBV20-1,.,few,CSAIVEEFRYNEQFF,TGCAGTGCAATAGTGGAGGAGTTCCGCTACAATGAGCAGTTCTTC
TRBJ2-7,TRBV30,.,many,CAWSPSIREQYF,TGTGCCTGGAGCCCGTCGATTAGAGAGCAGTACTTC
TRBJ1-2,TRBV7-9,.,few,CASSLARQGHGYTF,TGTGCCAGCAGCTTAGCGCGGCAGGGACATGGCTACACCTTC
TRBJ2-7,TRBV10-3,.,.,CAISEVGNDEQYF,TGTGCCATCAGTGAGGTCGGGAATGACGAGCAGTACTTC
TRBJ1-2,TRBV27,.,many,CASSFLTPSGDGYTF,TGTGCCAGCAGTTTCCTTACCCCTTCGGGGGATGGCTACACCTTC
TRBJ1-1,TRBV6-1,.,many,CASSEGQTNTEAFF,TGTGCCAGCAGTGAGGGGCAGACGAACACTGAAGCTTTCTTT
TRBJ1-6,TRBV3-1,.,few,CASSDITAGSSYNSPLHF,TGTGCCAGCAGTGATATAACGGCGGGGTCCTCCTATAATTCACCCCTCCACTTT
TRBJ2-6,TRBV5-1,TRBD1,.,CASSLNRGDSGANVLTF,TGCGCCAGCAGCTTGAACAGGGGGGACTCTGGGGCCAACGTCCTGACTTTC
TRBJ1-5,TRBV28,TRBD1,.,CASRPGTGGQPQHF,TGTGCCAGCAGGCCCGGGACAGGGGGCCAGCCCCAGCATTTT
TRBJ1-1,TRBV11-2,TRBD1,.,CASSIQGGYTEAFF,TGTGCCAGCAGCATACAGGGGGGATACACTGAAGCTTTCTTT
TRBJ2-7,TRBV6-1,.,many,CASSTLFSYEQYF,TGTGCCAGCAGTACCCTGTTCTCCTACGAGCAGTACTTC
TRBJ1-5,TRBV7-2,.,.,CASSRFGGWDQPQHF,TGTGCCAGCAGCCGATTTGGGGGCTGGGATCAGCCCCAGCATTTT
TRBJ1-1,TRBV7-8,.,many,CASSLATRRTEAFF,TGTGCCAGCAGCTTAGCGACTCGGAGGACTGAAGCTTTCTTT
TRBJ2-3,TRBV19,.,few,CASSIWGQTYTDTQYF,TGTGCCAGTAGTATTTGGGGACAAACGTACACAGATACGCAGTATTTT
TRBJ1-2,TRBV12-3/TRBV12-4,.,many,CASAQGNLDYGYTF,TGTGCCAGCGCCCAGGGGAACCTAGACTATGGCTACACCTTC
TRBJ2-5,TRBV6-1,.,many,CASSGQGRETQYF,TGTGCCAGCAGTGGGCAGGGGAGAGAGACCCAGTACTTC
TRBJ1-1,TRBV14,.,.,CASAYRDHTEAFF,TGTGCCAGCGCATATCGGGACCATACTGAAGCTTTCTTT
TRBJ1-1,TRBV18,TRBD1,many,CASSPSGQGWVNTEAFF,TGTGCCAGCTCACCATCGGGACAGGGATGGGTGAACACTGAAGCTTTCTTT
TRBJ2-5,TRBV4-2,TRBD2,.,CASSQDRTSGYEETQYF,TGTGCCAGCAGCCAAGACAGAACTAGCGGGTATGAAGAGACCCAGTACTTC
TRBJ2-5,TRBV19,.,.,CASSEMGVQETQYF,TGTGCCAGTAGTGAGATGGGTGTCCAAGAGACCCAGTACTTC
TRBJ2-1,TRBV5-1,TRBD1,many,CASSRDRGNEQFF,TGCGCCAGCAGCAGGGACAGGGGCAATGAGCAGTTCTTC
TRBJ2-3,TRBV12-3/TRBV12-4,.,once,CASSSGTGRTDTQYF,TGTGCCAGCAGTTCGGGCACGGGGAGGACAGATACGCAGTATTTT
TRBJ2-1,TRBV24-1,TRBD2,.,CATSGTSGSQNEQFF,TGTGCCACCAGTGGAACTAGCGGGAGTCAGAATGAGCAGTTCTTC
TRBJ2-2,TRBV5-4,.,.,CASSLGWTNTGELFF,TGTGCCAGCAGCTTGGGTTGGACAAACACCGGGGAGCTGTTTTTT
TRBJ1-6,TRBV7-2,.,.,CASSQTAEFSPLHF,TGTGCCAGCAGCCAGACAGCTGAATTTTCACCCCTCCACTTT
TRBJ2-2,TRBV19,.,.,CASSLEATGELFF,TGTGCCAGTAGTCTCGAGGCGACCGGGGAGCTGTTTTTT
TRBJ2-7,TRBV6-2/TRBV6-3,TRBD2,many,CASSHSGTGSYEQYF,TGTGCCAGCAGTCATAGCGGGACCGGCTCCTACGAGCAGTACTTC
TRBJ2-5,TRBV7-2,TRBD2,many,CASSLDGTSGRKTQYF,TGTGCCAGCAGCTTAGACGGGACTAGCGGGAGAAAGACCCAGTACTTC
TRBJ2-3,TRBV18,TRBD1,few,CASSPPRQGTTDTQYF,TGTGCCAGCTCACCGCCCAGACAGGGGACCACAGATACGCAGTATTTT
TRBJ2-3,TRBV7-8,TRBD2,many,CASSPELAGLSTDTQYF,TGTGCCAGCAGCCCTGAGCTAGCGGGGCTTAGCACAGATACGCAGTATTTT
TRBJ2-2,TRBV4-2,.,many,CASSWAGPNTGELFF,TGTGCCAGCTCCTGGGCGGGGCCGAACACCGGGGAGCTGTTTTTT